The present T cell receptor beta chain was sequenced within a study of blood T cell repertoires in COVID-19. Across the whole study: Sources were T cells, B-cell-depleted T cells, or PBMCs; the material itself was cDNA or gDNA.

Some clones are missing from TCRdb's copy, which holds only in-frame ones; the method was immunoSEQ multiplex PCR. The table lists tens of thousands of clones, approximately 90% of them singletons. Looked up from germline, CDR1 is LGHDT and CDR2 is YNNKEL (reference sequence). There are 13 residues in the CDR3. Trimming shortened V by 1 base and J by 5 bases, and 7 bases separated the two germline ends. The V and J genes are TRBV3-1 (or the pseudogene TRBV3-2) and TRBJ2-3; D unclear. The sequencing input was peripheral blood. This clonotype was sampled from a woman of 80 years or more with acute or convalescent COVID-19. The CDR3 is CASSQARGDTQYF. In DNA form, the CDR3 reads TGTGCCAGCAGCCAAGCTAGAGGAGATACGCAGTATTTT.